This T cell receptor beta chain was identified in a study of shared clonotypes between healthy human individuals. The CDR3 has 15 residues. The trim removed 3 bases at V and 5 bases at J, leaving 6 bases unmatched. The germline gives CDR1 SNHLY, CDR2 FYNNEI. The assay was immunoSEQ multiplex PCR, and TCRdb's table has in-frame clones only and misses some. The sample includes just over 2,000,000 clones, roughly 94% of them seen just once. The sequence was collected from a man aged 18 to 29 in good health. The genes are TRBV2 and TRBJ2-1, with 8 bases lining up with TRBD1. Sequenced material: naive CD4+ T cells sorted from blood. Subset described: CD45RA+ positively selected. In nucleotides, the CDR3 is TGTGCCAGCAGTGACGACAGGGGAAGGAACAATGAGCAGTTCTTC. Encoded protein: CASSDDRGRNNEQFF.